These T cell receptor beta chains were read from a single sample in a study of identical twins. Via MiXCR, TCRdb re-called the 5' RACE reads, giving one row per CDR3 protein. The data contain 420,000 or so distinct CDR3 sequences, 15% to 20% of them seen just once; the ten biggest clones take up about 12%. The sample was naive T cells sorted from blood. The receptors were sampled from a man aged 45-65 years in good health. Both conserved end residues are trimmed from each CDR3. A D gene is named only where the DNA matches it firmly.

V	length	D	J	CDR3
TRBV5-5	12	.	TRBJ1-2	ASSFVDSRYGYT
TRBV28	14	TRBD1	TRBJ2-7	ASSLSRDRSSYEQY
TRBV7-2	14	TRBD2	TRBJ2-1	ASSLEKAGGSGEQF
TRBV20-1	12	TRBD2	TRBJ2-1	SARLAGKNNEQF
TRBV27	11	.	TRBJ2-2	ASSLSQFGELF
TRBV5-6	13	TRBD2	TRBJ2-1	ASSYAGTTHNEQF
TRBV7-9	15	TRBD2	TRBJ2-7	ASSSLDTSATSYEQY
TRBV2	15	TRBD2	TRBJ2-7	ASIPLWGLAGGSEQY
TRBV2	14	TRBD1	TRBJ2-3	ASIKVKGQGTDTQY
TRBV7-8	15	TRBD2	TRBJ2-5	ASSPGRGWGGRETQY
TRBV12-3/TRBV12-4	13	.	TRBJ2-1	ASSLALVGNNEQF
TRBV11-2	14	.	TRBJ2-1	ASSSKDRRWNNEQF
TRBV5-1	14	TRBD1	TRBJ2-1	ASSLPGTGLSNEQF
TRBV6-1	12	.	TRBJ2-5	ASTQDSLQETQY
TRBV12-3/TRBV12-4	13	.	TRBJ2-6	ASSRRGTGANVLT
TRBV18	13	.	TRBJ1-5	ASSPLSGTNQPQH
TRBV5-8	11	.	TRBJ2-2	ASSPEGTGELF
TRBV20-1	12	.	TRBJ1-5	SAGVGYSNQPQH
TRBV29-1	10	.	TRBJ1-1	SVDSLNTEAF
TRBV12-3/TRBV12-4	12	.	TRBJ2-7	ASSFGQLTYEQY
TRBV4-1	14	.	TRBJ2-7	ASSQGGHPGSYEQY
TRBV2	13	TRBD1	TRBJ2-7	ASSGGTGLSYEQY
TRBV10-3	12	TRBD1	TRBJ1-5	AIRGQGDNQPQH
TRBV5-1	16	.	TRBJ1-1	ASSLGRGLMGGNTEAF
TRBV20-1	13	TRBD2	TRBJ2-1	SANVGTSGRDEQF
TRBV20-1	8	.	TRBJ2-3	RATGDTQY
TRBV27	13	TRBD2	TRBJ2-1	ASSPSGSGYYEQF
TRBV7-2	12	TRBD1	TRBJ1-4	ASSSRTGDEKLF
TRBV6-5	14	TRBD2	TRBJ2-7	ASSLAGPRSSYEQY
TRBV5-6	14	TRBD1	TRBJ2-5	ASSFKRTGQQETQY
TRBV27	17	.	TRBJ1-3	ASSLEGPYSQASGNTIY
TRBV24-1	13	TRBD2	TRBJ2-1	ATSRAGGPHNEQF
TRBV5-1	14	TRBD2	TRBJ2-1	ASSQRIAGGRNEQF
TRBV20-1	13	.	TRBJ1-6	SARERGNERSPLH
TRBV20-1	12	TRBD1	TRBJ1-5	SAAQGLGNQPQH
TRBV29-1	14	.	TRBJ1-3	SVTLRQSLAGNTIY
TRBV19	11	.	TRBJ2-7	ASSSEFGYEQY
TRBV6-6	9	.	TRBJ2-7	ASSKAYEQY
TRBV24-1	12	.	TRBJ2-5	ATSDPRWQETQY
TRBV4-3	15	TRBD2	TRBJ2-3	ASSQDLLAGVADTQY
TRBV5-1	13	TRBD2	TRBJ2-3	ASRTAGDFTDTQY
TRBV15	18	TRBD1	TRBJ2-7	ATSRHPSLDRVGGSYEQY
TRBV6-5	14	.	TRBJ2-1	ASSSAQGRSYNEQF
TRBV13	14	TRBD1	TRBJ2-7	ASSTHPGQGLNEQY
TRBV7-9	10	.	TRBJ2-1	ASSLISWGQF
TRBV7-9	10	.	TRBJ1-4	ASSLDDTPGF
TRBV4-3	12	.	TRBJ2-2	ASSQDSITGELF
TRBV7-9	12	.	TRBJ2-3	ASSLVLRADTQY
TRBV28	13	TRBD1	TRBJ2-3	ASSPLGRGLDTQY
TRBV7-9	10	TRBD1	TRBJ1-1	ASSWTGTEAF